This paragraph reports one T cell receptor beta chain. In its sample, this clonotype was seen once. The specificity of this receptor is unknown. No qualities accompany the bases; no much larger clone lies one base away. A single read counts as weak evidence. The entry originates in a study of regulatory T cells in long-lasting Graves disease (dated by TCRdb to the early 2020s). A note on the overall study: Persistent Graves' disease was defined as persistently positive TSH receptor autoantibodies together with antithyroid drug treatment for over 5 years. The study took place in China and was registered as a clinical trial. In the clinical cohort, patients with persistent Graves' disease had used antithyroid drugs for an average of roughly ten years. Patients with persistent Graves' disease were compared with patients with newly diagnosed Graves' disease using TCR sequencing and RNA sequencing of peripheral blood. A total of 33 samples were covered by TCR sequencing, comprising approximately 13 persistent and 20 or so newly diagnosed Graves' disease patients.

Libraries were constructed by multiplex PCR. TCRdb names Illumina HiSeq 4000 as the instrument used. iRepertoire HTBI primers and Arm-PCR amplification of CDR3 regions were used to construct TCR beta libraries. Before sequencing, the PCR products underwent gel purification. In the source study's methods: Gene usage analysis of CDR3 amino acid clonotypes relied on the roughly 60 TRBV and 14 TRBJ segments identified across samples. COPE and FqMerger were used to merge filtered high-quality paired reads into contigs. BLAST was used to align contigs to IMGT TRBV, TRBD and TRBJ reference genes, with CDR3 defined following IMGT. Any clonotype with a frequency above 0.1% was counted as a highly expanded clone. Repertoire diversity was measured by Shannon entropy, and V-J evenness by the Gini coefficient. Public clonotypes were defined as clonotypes shared by more than one individual. TCRdb passed the public sequencing reads through fastp at Q25 and MiXCR, retaining productive beta sequences. Records with the same CDR3 protein are collapsed into one entry carrying the most frequent genes and DNA. TCRdb's processing, not the study's, gives the V and J calls here. This sample has approximately 500,000 distinct CDR3 sequences in its table, and around a fifth of those were observed once. The ten largest clonotypes hold approximately 6.4% of the sample.

This specimen's time point label, per the study, means: persistent/refractory GD, antithyroid drugs over 5 years with positive TRAb. For both TCR sequencing and RNA sequencing, RNA was extracted from PBMCs in TRIzol. The diagnosis of Graves' disease followed American Thyroid Association guidelines. The patients came from an endocrinology department in Xi'an, China. Each patient gave 7.5 to 10 milliliters of peripheral blood, collected in an EDTA anticoagulant tube. Ficoll Paque Plus density gradient separation was used to isolate PBMCs, and no further T cell sorting was done. An Agilent 2100 Bioanalyzer and agarose gel were used to check RNA quality, while a NanoDrop 2000 measured RNA concentration. Beyond this particular receptor, the publication reports: The study examined only peripheral blood because the primary lesion, thyroid tissue, could not be accessed. TRBV28, TRBJ1-2 and TRBJ2-5 were preferentially used in persistent disease, while TRBV20-1 and TRBJ2-1 were favored in newly diagnosed disease. The authors noted that the small sample size was a limitation that may lower accuracy. Persistent patients shared more public clonotypes among themselves (roughly 2,700) than newly diagnosed patients did (over 900). Compared with newly diagnosed patients, persistent Graves' disease patients had lower TCR Shannon entropy and fewer highly expanded clones, which suggests clonal expansion. Sequencing and analysis were restricted to the TCR beta chain.

Including cysteine and phenylalanine, the CDR3 has 14 amino acids. The entry retains the CDR3 DNA only, 42 bases that are in frame from base 1. CDR1 SGHDN and CDR2 FVKESK are derived from the germline V gene. V lost 1 base and J lost 5 bases; the stretch between them is 11 bases long. This material consisted of peripheral blood mononuclear cells (PBMCs), taken when the disease was refractory, from a patient treated with antithyroid drugs. This sequence was found in a female donor with Graves disease. The chain was built from TRBV14 and TRBJ2-5; the D gene cannot be resolved reliably. The sequence in DNA is TGTGCCAGCAGCCAAGTCAAGCGTGGGGAGACCCAGTACTTC. This sequence encodes CASSQVKRGETQYF.